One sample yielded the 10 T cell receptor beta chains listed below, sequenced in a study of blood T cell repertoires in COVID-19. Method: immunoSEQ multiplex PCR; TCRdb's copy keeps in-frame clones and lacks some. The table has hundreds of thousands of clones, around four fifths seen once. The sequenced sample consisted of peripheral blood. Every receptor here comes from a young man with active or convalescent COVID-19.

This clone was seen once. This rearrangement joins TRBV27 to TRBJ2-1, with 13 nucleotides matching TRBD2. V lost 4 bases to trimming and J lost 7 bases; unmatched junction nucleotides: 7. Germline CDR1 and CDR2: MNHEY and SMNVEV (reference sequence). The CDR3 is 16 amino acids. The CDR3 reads CASSSRLAGGSNEQFF. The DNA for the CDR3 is TGTGCCAGCAGTTCCCGACTAGCGGGGGGATCTAATGAGCAGTTCTTC.

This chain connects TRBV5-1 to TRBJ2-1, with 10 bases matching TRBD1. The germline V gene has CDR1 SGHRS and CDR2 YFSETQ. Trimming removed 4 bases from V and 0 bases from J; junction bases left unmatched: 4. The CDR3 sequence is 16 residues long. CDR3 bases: TGCGCCAGCAGCCGACAGGGGGCTGGCTCCTACAATGAGCAGTTCTTC. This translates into CASSRQGAGSYNEQFF.

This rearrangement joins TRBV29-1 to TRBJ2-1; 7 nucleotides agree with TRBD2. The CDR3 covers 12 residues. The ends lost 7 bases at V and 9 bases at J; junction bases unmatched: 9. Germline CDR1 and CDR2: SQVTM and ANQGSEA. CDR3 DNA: TGCAGCGCCGGGGGGTCGCGAACTGAGCAGTTCTTC. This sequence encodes CSAGGSRTEQFF.

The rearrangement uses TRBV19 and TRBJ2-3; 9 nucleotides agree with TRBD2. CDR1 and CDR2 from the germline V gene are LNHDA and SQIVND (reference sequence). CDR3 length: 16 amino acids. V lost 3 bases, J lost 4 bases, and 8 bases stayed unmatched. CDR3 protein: CASSIRQRGASDTQYF. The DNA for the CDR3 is TGTGCCAGTAGTATTCGGCAGCGGGGGGCGTCAGATACGCAGTATTTT.

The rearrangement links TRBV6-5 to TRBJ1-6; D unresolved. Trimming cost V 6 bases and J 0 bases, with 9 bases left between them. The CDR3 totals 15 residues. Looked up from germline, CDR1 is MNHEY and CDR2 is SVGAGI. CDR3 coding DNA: TGTGCCAGCAGGAGGGAGAGCTCCTATAATTCACCCCTCCACTTT. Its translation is CASRRESSYNSPLHF.

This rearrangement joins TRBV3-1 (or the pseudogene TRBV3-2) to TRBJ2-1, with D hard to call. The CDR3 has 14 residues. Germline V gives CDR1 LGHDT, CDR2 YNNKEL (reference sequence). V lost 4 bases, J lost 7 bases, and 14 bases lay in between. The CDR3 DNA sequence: TGTGCCAGCAGCCCCCAGGCACCGTCTAATGAGCAGTTCTTC. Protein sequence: CASSPQAPSNEQFF.

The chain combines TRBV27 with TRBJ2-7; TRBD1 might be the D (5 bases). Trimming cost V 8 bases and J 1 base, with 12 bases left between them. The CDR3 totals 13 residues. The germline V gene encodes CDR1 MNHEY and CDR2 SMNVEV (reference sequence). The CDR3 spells CASAQGVSYEQYF. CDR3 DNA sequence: TGTGCCAGCGCCCAAGGGGTGTCCTACGAGCAGTACTTC.

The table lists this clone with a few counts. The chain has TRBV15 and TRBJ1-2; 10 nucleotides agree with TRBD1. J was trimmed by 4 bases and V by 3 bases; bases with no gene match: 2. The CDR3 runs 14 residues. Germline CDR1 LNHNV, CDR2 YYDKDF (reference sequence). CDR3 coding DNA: TGTGCCACCAGCAGGACAGGGGGCGTCTATGGCTACACCTTC. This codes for CATSRTGGVYGYTF.

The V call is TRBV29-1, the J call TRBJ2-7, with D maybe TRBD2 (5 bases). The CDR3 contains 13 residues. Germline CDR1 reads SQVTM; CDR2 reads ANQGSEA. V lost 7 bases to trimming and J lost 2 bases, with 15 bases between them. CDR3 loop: CSGGGTQTYEQYF. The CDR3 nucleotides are TGCAGCGGAGGAGGAACCCAAACCTACGAGCAGTACTTC.

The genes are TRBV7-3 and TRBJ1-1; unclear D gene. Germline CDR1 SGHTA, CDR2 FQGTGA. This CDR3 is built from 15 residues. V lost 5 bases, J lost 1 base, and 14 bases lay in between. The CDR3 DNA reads TGTGCCAGCAGCCTAATGTCGAACGGGAACACTGAAGCTTTCTTT. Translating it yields CASSLMSNGNTEAFF.